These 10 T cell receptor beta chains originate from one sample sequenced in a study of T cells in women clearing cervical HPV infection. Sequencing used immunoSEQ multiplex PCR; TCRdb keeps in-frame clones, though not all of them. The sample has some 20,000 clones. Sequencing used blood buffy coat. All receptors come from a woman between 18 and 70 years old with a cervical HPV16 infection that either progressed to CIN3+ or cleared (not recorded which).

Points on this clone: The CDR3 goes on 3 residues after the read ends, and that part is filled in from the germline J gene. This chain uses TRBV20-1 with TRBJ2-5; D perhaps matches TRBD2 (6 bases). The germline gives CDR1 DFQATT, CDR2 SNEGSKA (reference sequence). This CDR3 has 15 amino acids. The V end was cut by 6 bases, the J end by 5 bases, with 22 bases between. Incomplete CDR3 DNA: TGCAGTGCCTTTAAGTCCGGGGCGGGGTGGGAGACC. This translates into CSAFKSGAGWET. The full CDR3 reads CSAFKSGAGWETQYF.

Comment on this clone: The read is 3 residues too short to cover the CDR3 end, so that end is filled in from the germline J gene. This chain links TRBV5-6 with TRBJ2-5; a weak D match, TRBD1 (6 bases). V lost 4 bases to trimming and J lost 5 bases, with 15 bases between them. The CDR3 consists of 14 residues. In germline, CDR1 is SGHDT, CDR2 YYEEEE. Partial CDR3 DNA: TGTGCCAGCAGCCCCTTACAGGGCGGCGAGACC. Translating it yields CASSPLQGGET. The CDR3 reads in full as CASSPLQGGETQYF.

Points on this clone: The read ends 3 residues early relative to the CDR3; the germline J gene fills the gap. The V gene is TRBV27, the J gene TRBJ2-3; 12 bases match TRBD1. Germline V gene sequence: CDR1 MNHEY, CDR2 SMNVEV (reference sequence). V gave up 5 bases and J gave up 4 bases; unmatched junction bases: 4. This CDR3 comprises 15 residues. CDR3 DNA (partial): TGTGCCAGCAGTCCCGGGACAGGGGGCTCAGATACG. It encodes CASSPGTGGSDT. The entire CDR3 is CASSPGTGGSDTQYF.

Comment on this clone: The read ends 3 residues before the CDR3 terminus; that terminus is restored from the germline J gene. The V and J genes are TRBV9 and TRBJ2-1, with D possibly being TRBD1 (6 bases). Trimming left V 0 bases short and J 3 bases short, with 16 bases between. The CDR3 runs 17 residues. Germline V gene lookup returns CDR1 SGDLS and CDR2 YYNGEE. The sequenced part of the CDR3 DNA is TGTGCCAGCAGCGTAGTAGCCGGGACACCAAACTACAATGAG. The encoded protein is CASSVVAGTPNYNE. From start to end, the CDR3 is CASSVVAGTPNYNEQFF.

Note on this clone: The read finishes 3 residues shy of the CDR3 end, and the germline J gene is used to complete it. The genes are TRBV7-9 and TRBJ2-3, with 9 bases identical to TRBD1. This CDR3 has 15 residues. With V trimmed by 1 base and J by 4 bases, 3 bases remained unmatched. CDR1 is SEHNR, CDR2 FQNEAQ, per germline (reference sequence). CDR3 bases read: TGTGCCAGCAGCTTAGGGGACAGGGACTCAGATACG. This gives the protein CASSLGDRDSDT. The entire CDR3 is CASSLGDRDSDTQYF.

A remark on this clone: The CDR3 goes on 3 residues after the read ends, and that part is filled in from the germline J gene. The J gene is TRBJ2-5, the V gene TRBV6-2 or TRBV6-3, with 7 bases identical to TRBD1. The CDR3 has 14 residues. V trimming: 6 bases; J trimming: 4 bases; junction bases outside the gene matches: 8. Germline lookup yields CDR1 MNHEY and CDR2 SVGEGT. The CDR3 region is CASSPGTASETQYF. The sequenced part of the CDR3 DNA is TGTGCCAGCAGCCCCGGGACAGCATCAGAGACC.

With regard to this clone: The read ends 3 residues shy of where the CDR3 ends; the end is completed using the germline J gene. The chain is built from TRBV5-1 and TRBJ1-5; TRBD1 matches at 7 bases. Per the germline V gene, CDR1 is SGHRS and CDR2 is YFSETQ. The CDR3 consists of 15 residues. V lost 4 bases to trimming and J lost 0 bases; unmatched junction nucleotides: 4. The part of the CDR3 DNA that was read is TGCGCCAGCAGCCGCGGACAGGATAGCAATCAGCCC. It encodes CASSRGQDSNQP. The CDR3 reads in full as CASSRGQDSNQPQHF.

This chain's CDR3 is CSAVVSGGGQYF. Partial CDR3 DNA: TGCAGCGCCGTGGTCTCTGGCGGTGGT. The V and J genes are TRBV29-1 and TRBJ2-4; D not certain. The CDR3 end lies 3 residues beyond the end of the read and is filled in from the germline J gene. CDR1 SQVTM and CDR2 ANQGSEA come from the germline V gene. This CDR3 has 12 amino acids. Full variable domain (outside the CDR3, taken from reference TRBV29-1 and TRBJ2-4): SAVISQKPSRDICQRGTSLTIQCQVDSQVTMMFWYRQQPGQSLTLIATANQGSEATYESGFVIDKFPISRPNLTFSTLTVSNMSPEDSSIYLCSAVVSGGGQYFGAGTRLSVL.

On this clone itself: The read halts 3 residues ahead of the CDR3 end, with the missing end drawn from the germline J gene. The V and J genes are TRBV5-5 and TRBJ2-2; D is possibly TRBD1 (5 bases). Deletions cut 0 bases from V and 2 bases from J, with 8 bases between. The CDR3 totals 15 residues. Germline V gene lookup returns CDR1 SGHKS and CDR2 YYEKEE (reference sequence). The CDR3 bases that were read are TGTGCCAGCAGCTTGGGACAGACTAACACCGGGGAG. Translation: CASSLGQTNTGE. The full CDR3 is CASSLGQTNTGELFF.

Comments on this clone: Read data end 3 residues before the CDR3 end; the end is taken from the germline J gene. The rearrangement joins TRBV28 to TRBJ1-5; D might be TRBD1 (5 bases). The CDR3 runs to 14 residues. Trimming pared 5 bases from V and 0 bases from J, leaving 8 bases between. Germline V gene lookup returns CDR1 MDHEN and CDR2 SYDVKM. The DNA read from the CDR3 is TGTGCCAGCAGTACAGGAGTTAGCAATCAGCCC. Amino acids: CASSTGVSNQP. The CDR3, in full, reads CASSTGVSNQPQHF.